This T cell receptor (beta chain) was recovered during a study of regulatory T cells. A couple of CD3G-deficient patients had more severe autoimmunity; all had some. At testing, patients were 2 to 39 years old, with reduced naive and increased memory T-cell proportions. The primer mix had 52 TRBV and 13 TRBJ primers. Profiled with immunoSEQ multiplex PCR; TCRdb holds only in-frame clones, not every one. The repertoire holds about 15,000 clones, with about 92% as singletons. General study results and limits: Control CD8+ cells showed a nonsignificant trend toward higher Shannon entropy than patient CD8+ cells.

Note on this clone: Antigen specificity is unknown.

The V end was cut by 3 bases, the J end by 8 bases, with 23 bases between. The CDR3 is 17 amino acids. Germline assignment: CDR1 SGDLS and CDR2 YYNGEE. The sequenced sample consisted of CD8+ T cells sorted from blood. The TCR sequence derives from a person aged 18-30 years with CD3G deficiency. The chain links TRBV9 to TRBJ1-4; the D gene is possibly TRBD1 (6 bases). The CDR3 bases are TGTGCCAGCAGCGCGCCCCACCGAGAGGGCGACAGGGAAAAACTGTTTTTT. Protein: CASSAPHREGDREKLFF.